This T cell receptor (beta chain) was obtained from a study of blood T cell repertoires in COVID-19. On the study more broadly: PBMCs, B-cell-depleted T cells, or T cells provided the cDNA or gDNA that made up the material.

Germline-derived CDR1 and CDR2 are LNHDA and SQIVND (reference sequence). The CDR3 contains 17 residues. V lost 1 base and J lost 5, with 20 bases in between. Per the study methods: Reference gene primer amplification gave nucleated cell count estimates. Sequencing was performed with immunoSEQ multiplex PCR; in TCRdb, only in-frame clones are kept and a portion is missing. D and trimming come from the DNA, and the V and J calls and clone size come from that table. The table records 70,000 to 90,000 clones, around 78% of them present only once. The source is a woman of 80 years or more with acute or convalescent COVID-19. The chain carries TRBV19 and TRBJ1-2; tentatively, D is TRBD1 (6 bases). Sequencing was carried out using peripheral blood. CDR3 protein: CASSIASFRGRRYGYTF. CDR3 nucleotides: TGTGCCAGTAGTATAGCCTCCTTCAGGGGACGGAGGTATGGCTACACCTTC.